Shown below are 20 T cell receptor beta chains from a single sample sequenced in a study of Graves' ophthalmopathy and Graves' hyperthyroidism. RNA transcripts provided the template for amplifying TCR beta CDR3 regions. A first-round RT-PCR used HTBI primers, followed by a second-round multiplex PCR. TCRdb reprocessed the multiplex PCR reads via MiXCR and lists one record per CDR3 protein. The table includes about 1.1 million distinct CDR3 sequences, approximately 35% detected once. The material sequenced was peripheral blood or thyroid tissue (not recorded which). Receptors originate from an adult man with Graves' hyperthyroidism.

The chain links TRBV10-3 to TRBJ1-1, with a weak D call TRBD1 (6 bases). V lost 10 bases and J 1 base, leaving 16 bases between the germline ends. Per the germline V gene, CDR1 is ENHRY and CDR2 is SYGVKD. The CDR3 is 14 amino acids. This CDR3 is CATGVHPQNTEAFF. CDR3 sequence (DNA): TGTGCCACAGGGGTACACCCTCAGAACACTGAAGCTTTCTTT.

The chain has TRBV2 and TRBJ2-2; TRBD2 matches at 14 bases. V dropped 6 bases and J dropped 0; count of bases not matched to a gene: 6. Germline loops: CDR1 SNHLY, CDR2 FYNNEI. The CDR3 contains 18 residues. The CDR3 reads CASSVGTSGRANTGELFF. The CDR3, as DNA: TGTGCCAGCAGCGTAGGGACTAGCGGGAGAGCGAACACCGGGGAGCTGTTTTTT.

Concerning this clonotype itself: A much larger clonotype is one base distant, so this may be a read error. The chain joins TRBV10-3 to TRBJ1-2; TRBD1 is a possible D gene (5 bases). The CDR3 has 18 amino acids. Germline CDR1 and CDR2: ENHRY and SYGVKD. DNA for the CDR3: TGTGCCAGCAGTGATTCAAGGACACAAGGGCGGCCTAGCTATGGCTACACCTTC. It specifies CASSDSRTQGRPSYGYTF.

In the case of this clonotype: This may stem from a read error, because a much larger clone lies one nucleotide away. The genes are TRBV20-1 and TRBJ1-5; D perhaps matches TRBD1 (6 bases). Germline lookup yields CDR1 DFQATT and CDR2 SNEGSKA (reference sequence). The CDR3 totals 14 residues. V was trimmed by 5 bases and J by 5 bases, leaving 16 bases between them. The CDR3 nucleotides read TGCAGTGCTGGAGGGCGGGGGGCCGATCAGCCCCAGCATTTT. This codes for CSAGGRGADQPQHF.

This clonotype was counted only a few times. The chain employs TRBV20-1 and TRBJ1-3; the match to TRBD1 covers 9 bases. V was pared by 6 bases and J by 0 bases, with 3 bases of the junction left unmatched. The length of the CDR3 is 14 residues. Germline lookup yields CDR1 DFQATT and CDR2 SNEGSKA (reference sequence). The CDR3 here is CSAWDRASGNTIYF. CDR3 DNA sequence: TGCAGTGCGTGGGACAGGGCCTCTGGAAACACCATATATTTT.

V gene TRBV10-3 combines with J gene TRBJ1-6, with TRBD1 matching 9 bases. The length of the CDR3 is 14 residues. From germline, CDR1 is ENHRY and CDR2 SYGVKD. V lost 9 bases, J lost 10 bases, and 10 bases stayed unmatched. CDR3 DNA sequence: TGTGCCATGGGGGCCGGGACAGGGCGGTCACCCCTCCACTTT. This gives the protein CAMGAGTGRSPLHF.

The V gene is TRBV29-1, the J gene TRBJ1-1; D is unresolved. V was trimmed by 8 bases and J by 1 base, leaving 8 bases between them. The CDR3 length is 11 residues. Germline V gives CDR1 SQVTM, CDR2 ANQGSEA. CDR3 sequence reads: CSFHPNTEAFF. Written as DNA, the CDR3 is TGCAGCTTCCACCCGAACACTGAAGCTTTCTTT.

This clonotype was picked up many times. The chain links TRBV29-1 to TRBJ2-2, with D tentatively TRBD1 or TRBD2 (5 bases each). In germline, CDR1 is SQVTM, CDR2 ANQGSEA. Between the trimmed V and J ends, which lost 4 bases and 4 bases, there was a span of 13 bases. The CDR3 spans 14 residues. Written as DNA, the CDR3 is TGCAGCGTTGCAACGCAGGGAGTCACCGGGGAGCTGTTTTTT. It codes for CSVATQGVTGELFF.

V usage is TRBV7-9 and J usage is TRBJ2-2; 7 positions match TRBD1. The CDR3 extends over 15 amino acids. Per germline, CDR1 SEHNR and CDR2 FQNEAQ (reference sequence). Trimming removed 6 bases from V and 3 bases from J; junction bases left unmatched: 7. The CDR3, as DNA: TGTGCCAGCAGTGAAGGACAGGCTTACACCGGGGAGCTGTTTTTT. The encoded protein is CASSEGQAYTGELFF.

The chain has TRBV5-1 and TRBJ2-2; D is undetermined. CDR3 length: 13 amino acids. The germline V gene has CDR1 SGHRS and CDR2 YFSETQ. Trimming removed 4 bases from V and 5 bases from J, with 9 bases in between. CDR3 sequence: CASSPQRTGELFF. In DNA form, the CDR3 reads TGCGCCAGCAGCCCGCAGAGGACCGGGGAGCTGTTTTTT.

The CDR3 coding sequence is TGTGCCAGCAGCCCGGGGGGGTCCCATAATTCACCCCTCCACTTT. This sequence encodes CASSPGGSHNSPLHF. The V and J genes are TRBV28 and TRBJ1-6, with D perhaps matching TRBD1 (5 bases). Trimming pared 6 bases from V and 5 bases from J, leaving 14 bases between. The CDR3 extends over 15 amino acids. From germline, CDR1 is MDHEN and CDR2 SYDVKM. Drawing the rest from reference TRBV28 and TRBJ1-6, the complete variable domain is DVKVTQSSRYLVKRTGEKVFLECVQDMDHENMFWYRQDPGLGLRLIYFSYDVKMKEKGDIPEGYSVSREKKERFSLILESASTNQTSMYLCASSPGGSHNSPLHFGNGTRLTVT.

The table lists this clonotype with many counts. The chain is built from TRBV5-5 and TRBJ2-7; possibly TRBD1 or TRBD2 for D (5 bases each). Trimming took 6 bases from V and 2 from J, leaving 21 bases between them. Per germline, CDR1 SGHKS and CDR2 YYEKEE (reference sequence). This CDR3 has 16 amino acids. CDR3 sequence: CASTTTPGPPAYEQYF. The CDR3 DNA is TGTGCCAGCACTACTACCCCGGGACCGCCGGCCTACGAGCAGTACTTC.

This chain joins TRBV29-1 and TRBJ1-5; the D gene is possibly TRBD1 (5 bases). The CDR3 is made up of 14 amino acids. The germline gives CDR1 SQVTM, CDR2 ANQGSEA. The V end was cut by 5 bases, the J end by 11 bases, with 22 bases between. CDR3 in amino acids: CSVILAGKDGTQHF. The CDR3 nucleotides are TGCAGCGTTATTCTTGCAGGGAAGGATGGGACCCAGCATTTT.

The CDR3 is CSLASGGWDEQYF. As DNA, the CDR3 is TGCAGCCTAGCCAGCGGGGGCTGGGACGAGCAGTACTTC. The chain recombines TRBV29-1 with TRBJ2-7; 8 bases align to TRBD2. CDR1 is SQVTM, CDR2 ANQGSEA, per germline. CDR3 length equals 13 residues. Unmatched junction bases numbered 11, after V lost 8 bases and J lost 5 bases.

This clonotype was seen at least ten times. The V and J genes are TRBV7-7 and TRBJ1-6; D may be TRBD1 (5 bases). V lost 5 bases and J 7 bases, leaving 9 bases between the germline ends. The CDR3 has 13 amino acids. Germline CDR1 and CDR2: SSHAT and FNYEAQ (reference sequence). The CDR3 DNA reads as TGTGCCAGCAGCCCTGGGACCAATTCACCCCTCCACTTT. Residues: CASSPGTNSPLHF. Full variable domain (remainder filled in from reference TRBV7-7 and TRBJ1-6): GAGVSQSPRYKVTKRGQDVTLRCDPISSHATLYWYQQALGQGPEFLTYFNYEAQPDKSGLPSDRFSAERPEGSISTLTIQRTEQRDSAMYRCASSPGTNSPLHFGNGTRLTVT.

This clonotype has just a few counts. The CDR3 loop reads CSARDSRPGGQGGYTF. The CDR3 nucleotides read TGCAGTGCTAGAGATTCCCGTCCAGGGGGCCAAGGTGGCTACACCTTC. The V call is TRBV20-1, the J call TRBJ1-2; 8 nucleotides line up with TRBD1. The CDR3 runs to 16 residues. CDR1 DFQATT and CDR2 SNEGSKA come from the germline V gene (reference sequence). Trimming removed 0 bases from V and 7 bases from J; junction bases left unmatched: 13.

This rearrangement joins TRBV5-1 to TRBJ1-1, with TRBD1 identical over 7 bases. From germline, CDR1 is SGHRS and CDR2 YFSETQ. V was pared by 2 bases and J by 3 bases, with 10 bases of the junction left unmatched. CDR3 length equals 16 residues. The CDR3 DNA sequence: TGCGCCAGCAGCTTTACAGGGGTTTCGAGGTACACTGAAGCTTTCTTT. Translating gives CASSFTGVSRYTEAFF.

J is TRBJ1-4 and V is TRBV7-2, with D maybe TRBD1 (5 bases). This CDR3 has 17 residues. Trimming pared 0 bases from V and 1 base from J, leaving 12 bases between. Germline lookup yields CDR1 SGHTA and CDR2 FQGNSA. This chain's CDR3 is CASSLAAAGLTNEKLFF. The CDR3 bases are TGTGCCAGCAGCTTAGCGGCAGCGGGACTAACTAATGAAAAACTGTTTTTT.

V is TRBV20-1 and J is TRBJ1-5, with D possibly matching TRBD1 (5 bases). Trimming stripped 5 bases from V and 5 bases from J, with 13 bases between. CDR1 and CDR2 from the germline V gene are DFQATT and SNEGSKA (reference sequence). This CDR3 comprises 13 residues. The chain's CDR3 is CSAQAPGDQPQHF. The CDR3 nucleotides read TGCAGTGCTCAAGCCCCGGGGGATCAGCCCCAGCATTTT.

This clonotype was picked up many times. The chain employs TRBV2 and TRBJ1-1, with TRBD1 identical over 7 bases. CDR3 length equals 15 residues. V lost 7 bases and J lost 0; bases outside the gene matches: 8. Looked up from germline, CDR1 is SNHLY and CDR2 is FYNNEI. Here the CDR3 DNA reads TGTGCCAGCAAACCCCGGGACAGATTGAACACTGAAGCTTTCTTT. Translated: CASKPRDRLNTEAFF.